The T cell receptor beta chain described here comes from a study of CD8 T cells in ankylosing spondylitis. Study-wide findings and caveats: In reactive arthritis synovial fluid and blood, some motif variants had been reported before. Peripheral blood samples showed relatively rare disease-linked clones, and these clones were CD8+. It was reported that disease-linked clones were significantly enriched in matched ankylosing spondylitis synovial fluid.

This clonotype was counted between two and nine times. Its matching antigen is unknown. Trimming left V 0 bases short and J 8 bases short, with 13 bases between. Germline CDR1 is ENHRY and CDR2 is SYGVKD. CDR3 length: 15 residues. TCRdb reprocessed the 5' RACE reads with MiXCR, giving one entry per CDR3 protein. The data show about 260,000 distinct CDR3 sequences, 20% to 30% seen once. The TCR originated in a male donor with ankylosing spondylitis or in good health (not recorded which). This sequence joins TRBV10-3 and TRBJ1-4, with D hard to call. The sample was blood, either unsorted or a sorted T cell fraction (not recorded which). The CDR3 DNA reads TGTGCCATCAGTGAGTCGGCAGGAAGAGGGGAAAAACTGTTTTTT. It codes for CAISESAGRGEKLFF.